This T cell receptor (beta chain) was recorded in a study of shared clonotypes between healthy human individuals. Findings and limits, study-wide: What naive subsets generally showed was a larger estimated richness than memory subsets showed.

Only a few counts were recorded for this clone. Its specificity is not known. This CDR3 region has 14 residues. CDR1 and CDR2 (germline): SGHRS, YFSETQ. Deletions cut 4 bases from V and 5 bases from J, with 15 bases between. Here immunoSEQ multiplex PCR was the method, and the copy in TCRdb shows in-frame clones only, minus some. The sample has some 2.1 million clones, just under 95% seen once. The naive CD8 fraction comprised CD45RO-negative cells positively selected for CCR7 and excluded terminally differentiated effector memory CD45RA+ cells. Healthy adults negative for HIV, lacking recent acute infections or vaccinations, served as donors.

The specimen sequenced was naive CD8+ T cells sorted from blood. The clonotype was recovered from a man between 18 and 35 years old in good health. The chain carries TRBV5-1 and TRBJ1-1; tentative D call: TRBD1 (5 bases). The DNA for the CDR3 is TGCGCCAGCAGCGCGGATAACAGGAGGACTGAAGCTTTCTTT. Amino acid sequence: CASSADNRRTEAFF.